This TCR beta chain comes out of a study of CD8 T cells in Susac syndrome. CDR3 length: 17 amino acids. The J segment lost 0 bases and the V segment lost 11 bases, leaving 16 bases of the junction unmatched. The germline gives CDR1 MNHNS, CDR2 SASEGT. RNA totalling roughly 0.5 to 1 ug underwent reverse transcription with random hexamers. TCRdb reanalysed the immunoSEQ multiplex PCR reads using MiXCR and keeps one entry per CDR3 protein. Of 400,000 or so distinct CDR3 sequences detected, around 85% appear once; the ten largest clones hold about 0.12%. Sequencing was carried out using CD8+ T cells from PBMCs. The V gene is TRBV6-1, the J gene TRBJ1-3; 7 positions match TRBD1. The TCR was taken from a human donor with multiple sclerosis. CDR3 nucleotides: TGTGCCCGGCCGTCACTGGACAGGCGACACTCTGGAAACACCATATATTTT. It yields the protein CARPSLDRRHSGNTIYF.